This T cell receptor (beta chain) is from a study of shared clonotypes between healthy human individuals. About this clone: Its target is not known. The sample holds other DNA sequences that translate to the same CDR3.

Whole-study results and caveats: Clonotypes which were not shared had lower generation probabilities than clonotypes that all four donors shared.

Sequenced by immunoSEQ multiplex PCR; TCRdb stores in-frame clones only, minus some. The sample holds approximately 2.3 million clones; over 90% are singletons and the top ten take 0.39%. Sample: naive CD4+ T cells from PBMCs. The subset is: CD45RA+ positively selected. This sequence originates from a man between 18 and 35 years old in good health. Some clones in this sample may be carry-over from other donors' samples.

In DNA, the CDR3 is TGTGCCAGCTCACCCCCCGGATCAGATACGCAGTATTTT. It specifies CASSPPGSDTQYF. This sequence joins TRBV18 and TRBJ2-3; D gene uncertain. This CDR3 has 13 amino acids. Trimming shortened V by 3 bases and J by 4 bases, and 8 bases separated the two germline ends. From germline, CDR1 is KGHSH and CDR2 LQKENI.